This TCR beta chain was observed in a study of T cells in Graves' hyperthyroidism and ophthalmopathy. TCR beta CDR3 regions were amplified from RNA transcripts. The TCR CDR3 was amplified in a first-round RT-PCR using the HTBI primer set. TCRdb ran MiXCR on the multiplex PCR reads and lists one entry per CDR3 protein. In the table there are a few hundred thousand distinct CDR3 sequences, about a sixth of which are singletons. CDR3 size: 13 residues. Germline-derived CDR1 and CDR2 are SNHLY and FYNNEI. V lost 7 bases and J lost 2, with 9 bases in between. This clonotype was seen more than once but under ten times.

The sequenced sample consisted of blood. This receptor was taken from a woman aged 25 to 39 with Graves' hyperthyroidism. This sequence joins TRBV2 and TRBJ1-3, with D perhaps matching TRBD1 (5 bases). CDR3: CASIETAGNTIYF. The CDR3 DNA reads as TGTGCCAGCATTGAGACAGCTGGAAACACCATATATTTT.